The 10 T cell receptor beta chains below were found in one sample sequenced in a study of blood T cell repertoires in COVID-19. TCRdb's copy holds only in-frame clones and misses some; the assay was immunoSEQ multiplex PCR. Seen here are roughly 140,000 clones, about 86% observed once, and the top ten hold about 3.5%. Sequencing used peripheral blood. These receptors all come from a man aged 65 to 79 with acute or convalescent COVID-19.

V gene TRBV27 combines with J gene TRBJ1-6; D remains unclear. From germline, CDR1 is MNHEY and CDR2 SMNVEV (reference sequence). The V and J ends lost 5 bases and 3 bases respectively, with 8 bases between them. This CDR3 is 14 amino acids long. The CDR3 reads CASSPSIYNSPLHF. Written as DNA, the CDR3 is TGTGCCAGCAGTCCGAGCATCTATAATTCACCCCTCCACTTT.

The chain carries TRBV5-1 and TRBJ2-7; D is possibly TRBD2 (6 bases). The CDR3 has 16 amino acids. Germline values: CDR1 SGHRS, CDR2 YFSETQ. V lost 0 bases and J 1 base, leaving 14 bases between the germline ends. This CDR3 reads CASSLEPGRGSYEQYF. CDR3 nucleotides: TGCGCCAGCAGCTTGGAACCCGGTCGGGGGTCCTACGAGCAGTACTTC. Complete variable domain (other parts from reference TRBV5-1 and TRBJ2-7): KAGVTQTPRYLIKTRGQQVTLSCSPISGHRSVSWYQQTPGQGLQFLFEYFSETQRNKGNFPGRFSGRQFSNSRSEMNVSTLELGDSALYLCASSLEPGRGSYEQYFGPGTRLTVT.

This clone was picked up a small number of times. V is TRBV29-1 and J is TRBJ2-7; the match to TRBD2 covers 9 bases. V trimming: 5 bases; J trimming: 3 bases; junction bases outside the gene matches: 11. The CDR3 totals 15 residues. CDR1 and CDR2 from the germline V gene are SQVTM and ANQGSEA. The DNA of the CDR3 is TGCAGCGTTCAAAGGGGTAGCGGGAGTTTCTACGAGCAGTACTTC. This sequence encodes CSVQRGSGSFYEQYF.

This sequence joins TRBV6-5 and TRBJ2-1; 9 nucleotides line up with TRBD2. Trimming at V came to 2 bases and at J to 3 bases, leaving 2 bases not matched to a gene. CDR1 is MNHEY, CDR2 SVGAGI, per germline. This CDR3 spans 15 amino acids. CDR3 sequence (DNA): TGTGCCAGCAGTTACGGGCGGGAGGGCTACAATGAGCAGTTCTTC. Encoded protein: CASSYGREGYNEQFF.

The chain employs TRBV5-1 and TRBJ1-2, with 7 bases aligning to TRBD1. V shed 4 bases, J shed 2 bases, and the junction held 8 bases outside the gene matches. Germline CDR1 reads SGHRS; CDR2 reads YFSETQ. CDR3 size: 15 residues. The CDR3 here is CASSPFDRDNYGYTF. CDR3 DNA sequence: TGCGCCAGCAGCCCCTTCGACAGGGACAACTATGGCTACACCTTC. Full variable domain (missing parts from reference TRBV5-1 and TRBJ1-2): KAGVTQTPRYLIKTRGQQVTLSCSPISGHRSVSWYQQTPGQGLQFLFEYFSETQRNKGNFPGRFSGRQFSNSRSEMNVSTLELGDSALYLCASSPFDRDNYGYTFGSGTRLTVV.

The CDR3 bases are TGCGCCAGCAGCCAAGGAAGCGGGACGCAAGAGACCCAGTACTTC. This gives the protein CASSQGSGTQETQYF. The chain couples TRBV4-3 to TRBJ2-5, with 7 bases identical to TRBD2. J gave up 2 bases and V 1 base, and 4 bases lay outside the gene matches. This CDR3 comprises 15 residues. The germline gives CDR1 LGHNA, CDR2 YSLEER.

This chain links TRBV7-2 with TRBJ2-5; 11 bases map to TRBD2. Germline assignment: CDR1 SGHTA and CDR2 FQGNSA. V dropped 1 base and J dropped 5; count of bases not matched to a gene: 3. This CDR3 contains 15 residues. The CDR3 here is CASSLGLAGRETQYF. The CDR3 region has the DNA TGTGCCAGCAGCTTAGGACTAGCGGGACGTGAGACCCAGTACTTC.

As to this clone: A junction end diverges from the germline sequence, so it may reflect a read error. CDR3 amino acids: CASSLSSSYTGELFF. In nucleotides, the CDR3 is TGTGCTAGCAGCTTGTCCAGTTCCTACACCGGGGAGCTGTTTTTT. The chain carries TRBV7-7 and TRBJ2-2; D gene uncertain. Per the germline V gene, CDR1 is SSHAT and CDR2 is FNYEAQ (reference sequence). The CDR3 contains 15 residues.

The chain couples TRBV2 to TRBJ1-5; TRBD1 matches at 7 bases. V lost 10 bases to trimming and J lost 1 base; unmatched junction nucleotides: 16. There are 17 residues in the CDR3. Per the germline V gene, CDR1 is SNHLY and CDR2 is FYNNEI. CDR3 DNA sequence: TGTGCCACCCATAAAACGGGAGGGGGCGAGAGCAATCAGCCCCAGCATTTT. It encodes CATHKTGGGESNQPQHF.

The CDR3 sequence is CASSEVWTGQTEAFF. The CDR3 DNA follows: TGTGCCAGCAGTGAGGTTTGGACAGGGCAGACTGAAGCTTTCTTT. The V and J genes are TRBV6-1 and TRBJ1-1, with TRBD1 matching 8 bases. Germline values: CDR1 MNHNS, CDR2 SASEGT. The CDR3 loop spans 15 amino acids. V shed 3 bases, J shed 5 bases, and the junction held 8 bases outside the gene matches.